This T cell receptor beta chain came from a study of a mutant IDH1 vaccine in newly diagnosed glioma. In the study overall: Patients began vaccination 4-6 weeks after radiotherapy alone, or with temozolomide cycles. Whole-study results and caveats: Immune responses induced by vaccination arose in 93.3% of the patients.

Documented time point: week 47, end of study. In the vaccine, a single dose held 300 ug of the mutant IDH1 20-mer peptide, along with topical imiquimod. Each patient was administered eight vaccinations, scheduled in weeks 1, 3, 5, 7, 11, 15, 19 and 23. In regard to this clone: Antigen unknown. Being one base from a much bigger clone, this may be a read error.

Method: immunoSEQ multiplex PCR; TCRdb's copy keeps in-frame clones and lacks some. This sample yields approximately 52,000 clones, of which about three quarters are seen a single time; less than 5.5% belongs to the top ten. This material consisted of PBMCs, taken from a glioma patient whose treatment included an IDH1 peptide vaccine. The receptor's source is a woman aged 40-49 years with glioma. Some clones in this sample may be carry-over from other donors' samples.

CDR3 DNA: TGTGCCAGCAGTATTAGAACAGCCCCACTAACTAACTATGGCTGCACCTTC. This gives the protein CASSIRTAPLTNYGCTF. This chain joins TRBV2 and TRBJ1-2, with D uncertain. The germline V gene encodes CDR1 SNHLY and CDR2 FYNNEI. CDR3 length: 17 residues.